This TCR beta chain was identified in a study of response to subunit inactivated influenza vaccine. Notes on the study in general: Authors suggested each seasonal influenza vaccination recruits few new T cells.

This clonotype was counted a few times. Its antigen is as yet unknown. MiXCR, applied by TCRdb to the RT-PCR reads, yields one record per CDR3 protein. The sample gives under 750,000 distinct CDR3 sequences, around 11% of which show up once; around 9.6% is in the top ten. Source: PBMCs from blood, taken on the day of vaccination. The sequence was obtained from a man between 45 and 60 years old who received an inactivated influenza vaccine.

The CDR3 sequence: CSVGVLSQGIEQYF. In nucleotides, the CDR3 is TGCAGCGTTGGAGTTCTGTCTCAGGGGATCGAGCAGTACTTC. This rearrangement joins TRBV29-1 to TRBJ2-7; the D gene is possibly TRBD1 (6 bases). V was clipped by 4 bases and J by 6 bases, with 19 bases between them. Germline lookup yields CDR1 SQVTM and CDR2 ANQGSEA. This CDR3 has 14 residues.